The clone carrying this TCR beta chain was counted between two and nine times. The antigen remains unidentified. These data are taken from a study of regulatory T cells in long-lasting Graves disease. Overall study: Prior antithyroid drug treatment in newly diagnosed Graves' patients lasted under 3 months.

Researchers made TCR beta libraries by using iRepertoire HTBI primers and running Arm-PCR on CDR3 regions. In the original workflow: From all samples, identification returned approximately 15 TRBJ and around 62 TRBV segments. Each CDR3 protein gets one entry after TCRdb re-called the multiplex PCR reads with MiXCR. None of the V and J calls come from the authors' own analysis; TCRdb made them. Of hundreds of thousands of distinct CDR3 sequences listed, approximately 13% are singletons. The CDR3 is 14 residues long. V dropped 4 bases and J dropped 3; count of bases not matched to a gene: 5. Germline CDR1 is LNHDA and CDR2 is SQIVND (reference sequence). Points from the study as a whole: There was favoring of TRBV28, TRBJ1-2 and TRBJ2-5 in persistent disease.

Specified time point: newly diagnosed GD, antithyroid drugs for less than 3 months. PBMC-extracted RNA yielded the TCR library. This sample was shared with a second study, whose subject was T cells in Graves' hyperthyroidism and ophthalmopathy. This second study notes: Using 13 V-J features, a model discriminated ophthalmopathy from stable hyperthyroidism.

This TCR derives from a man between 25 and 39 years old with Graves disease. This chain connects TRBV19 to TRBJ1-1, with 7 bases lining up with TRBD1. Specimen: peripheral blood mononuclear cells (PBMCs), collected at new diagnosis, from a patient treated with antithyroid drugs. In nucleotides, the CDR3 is TGTGCCAGTAGTACAGGGACAGCAGACACTGAAGCTTTCTTT. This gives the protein CASSTGTADTEAFF.